The present entry profiles one T cell receptor beta chain with its context. The data stem from a study of human T cells and chemical hapten exposure. About the research overall: For the approximately 23-week duration of the study, patients were given weekly doses of diphenylcyclopropenone on the scalp.

Described time point: patch test 2, 6 weeks after DPC sensitization. Treatment denoted: therapeutic diphenylcyclopropenone sensitization with weekly scalp DPC. The library labeled individual cDNA molecules by adding unique molecular identifiers to them. One entry per CDR3 protein, called by TCRdb with MiXCR from the RACE reads. The sample yields under 100,000 distinct CDR3 sequences, 10% seen once. Germline values: CDR1 SGHTA, CDR2 FQGNSA. This CDR3 is built from 13 residues. Trimming stripped 5 bases from V and 4 bases from J, with 10 bases between. V and J are TRBV7-2 and TRBJ2-3, with unresolved D. The source was whole blood, collected in connection with sensitization to the hapten diphenylcyclopropenone (DPC). This clonotype originated in a woman under 40 with alopecia areata. Some clones in this sample may be carry-over from other donors' samples. As DNA, the CDR3 is TGTGCCAGCAGCAGGTTTGGAGCAGATACGCAGTATTTT. Protein: CASSRFGADTQYF.